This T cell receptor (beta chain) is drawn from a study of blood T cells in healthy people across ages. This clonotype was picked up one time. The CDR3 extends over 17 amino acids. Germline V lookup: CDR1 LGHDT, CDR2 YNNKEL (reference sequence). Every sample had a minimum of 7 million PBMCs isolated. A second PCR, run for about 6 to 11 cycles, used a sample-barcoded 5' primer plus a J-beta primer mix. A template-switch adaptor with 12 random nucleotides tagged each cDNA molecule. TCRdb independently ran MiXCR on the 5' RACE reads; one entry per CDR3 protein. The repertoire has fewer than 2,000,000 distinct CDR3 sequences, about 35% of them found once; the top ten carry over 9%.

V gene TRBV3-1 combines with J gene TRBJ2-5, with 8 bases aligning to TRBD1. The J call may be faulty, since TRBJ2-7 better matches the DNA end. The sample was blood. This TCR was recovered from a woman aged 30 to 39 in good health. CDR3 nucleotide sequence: TGTGCCAGCAGCCAAGGGCACGGGACAGGTCTCTTCTACGAGCAGTACTTC. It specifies CASSQGHGTGLFYEQYF.